The clone carrying this T cell receptor (beta chain) was observed many times. The sample comes from a study of neurological immune-mediated disorders. It was by 5'RACE with 10-nucleotide random UMIs that the cDNA was made. TCRdb reanalysed the 5' RACE reads using MiXCR and keeps one entry per CDR3 protein. Of some 66,000 distinct CDR3 sequences listed, around 3.7% are singletons. Input material: PBMCs. This sequence originates from a man aged 35-49 years with multiple sclerosis.

The CDR3 region has the DNA TGTGCCAGCAGCTCGGGGAGAGGACAGGGCGTCTATGGCTACACCTTC. Its protein product is CASSSGRGQGVYGYTF. This chain uses TRBV12-3 or TRBV12-4 with TRBJ1-2; 8 bases line up with TRBD1. Trimming took 6 bases from V and 4 from J; bases not matched to a gene: 13. The CDR3 runs 16 residues.